These 13 T cell receptor beta chains originate from one sample sequenced in a study of regulatory T cells in long-lasting Graves disease. Described time point: newly diagnosed GD, antithyroid drugs for less than 3 months. RNA from PBMCs was the source of the TCR library. Relying on iRepertoire HTBI primers and Arm-PCR of CDR3 regions, the team built TCR beta libraries. TCRdb re-analysed the multiplex PCR reads in MiXCR, keeping a single row per CDR3 protein. The data show fewer than 550,000 distinct CDR3 sequences, about 16% seen once. This sample also belongs to another study, concerning T cells in Graves' hyperthyroidism and ophthalmopathy.

The material sequenced was peripheral blood mononuclear cells (PBMCs), taken at new diagnosis, from a patient treated with antithyroid drugs. The receptors were gathered from a woman between 40 and 65 years old with Graves disease.

CDR3 loop: CASSYAGEEGWNYGYTF. Here the CDR3 DNA reads TGTGCCAGCAGTTACGCCGGGGAGGAAGGGTGGAACTATGGCTACACCTTC. The V call is TRBV12-3 or TRBV12-4, the J call TRBJ1-2; D gene uncertain. The length of the CDR3 is 17 residues. Trimming stripped 4 bases from V and 2 bases from J, with 20 bases between.

The rearrangement links TRBV14 to TRBJ1-2; D is unresolved. Germline values: CDR1 SGHDN, CDR2 FVKESK. The ends were cut back, 0 bases at V and 4 bases at J, with 12 bases in the middle. The CDR3 is 15 residues long. CDR3 sequence (DNA): TGTGCCAGCAGCCAAGATACGCCAGACGCCTATGGCTACACCTTC. Amino acid sequence: CASSQDTPDAYGYTF.

The chain uses TRBV10-3 and TRBJ2-1, with D perhaps matching TRBD1 or TRBD2 (5 bases each). CDR1 and CDR2 from the germline V gene are ENHRY and SYGVKD. The CDR3 is made up of 17 amino acids. V was trimmed by 2 bases and J by 10 bases, leaving 24 bases between them. The CDR3, as DNA: TGTGCCATCAGTGAGGATCCCTATTTGGGGGAGTCCAGCGAGCAGTTCTTC. It codes for CAISEDPYLGESSEQFF.

The table lists this clonotype with many counts. The chain recombines TRBV30 with TRBJ2-5; 14 bases align to TRBD2. CDR3 length: 14 residues. Germline loops: CDR1 GTSNPN, CDR2 SVGIG (reference sequence). V lost 5 bases, J lost 5 bases, and 4 bases stayed unmatched. The DNA for the CDR3 is TGTGCCTGGGGACTAGCGGGGGGCAAGGAGACCCAGTACTTC. Translating it yields CAWGLAGGKETQYF.

The chain uses TRBV29-1 and TRBJ2-7; D is possibly TRBD1 (6 bases). V was shortened by 4 bases and J by 0 bases, with 16 bases between the two germline ends. The germline V gene encodes CDR1 SQVTM and CDR2 ANQGSEA. The CDR3 length is 15 residues. The CDR3 bases are TGCAGCGTTGGGGACCCACAGGGAACCTCCTACGAGCAGTACTTC. Translation gives CSVGDPQGTSYEQYF.

The sample holds many counts of this clonotype. The CDR3 coding sequence is TGTGCCACCAGCAGAGGGACAGTGGGCTACGAGCAGTACTTC. It translates to CATSRGTVGYEQYF. V and J are TRBV15 and TRBJ2-7, with D possibly TRBD1 on 6 matching bases. CDR3 length: 14 residues. V dropped 1 base and J dropped 3 bases, with 10 bases sitting between them. Germline values: CDR1 LNHNV, CDR2 YYDKDF (reference sequence). The variable domain in full, with the rest retrieved from reference TRBV15 and TRBJ2-7, is DAMVIQNPRYQVTQFGKPVTLSCSQTLNHNVMYWYQQKSSQAPKLLFHYYDKDFNNEADTPDNFQSRRPNTSFCFLDIRSPGLGDTAMYLCATSRGTVGYEQYFGPGTRLTVT.

The CDR3 loop reads CASSRGTGDEKLFF. The CDR3 nucleotides are TGTGCCAGCAGTCGAGGGACAGGGGATGAAAAACTGTTTTTT. The chain links TRBV6-1 to TRBJ1-4, with 10 bases aligning to TRBD1. Germline CDR1 is MNHNS and CDR2 is SASEGT. The CDR3 runs 14 residues. Trimming removed 5 bases from V and 6 bases from J; junction bases left unmatched: 3.

In this sample, this clonotype turned up many times. The V call is TRBV3-1, the J call TRBJ2-7; D is ambiguous. Germline loops: CDR1 LGHDT, CDR2 YNNKEL (reference sequence). CDR3 length equals 13 residues. Trimming left V 1 base short and J 4 bases short, with 8 bases between. The CDR3 spells CASSQVPVYEQYF. The CDR3 DNA follows: TGTGCCAGCAGCCAAGTACCTGTTTACGAGCAGTACTTC.

This chain links TRBV20-1 with TRBJ1-4; D call uncertain. The germline V gene has CDR1 DFQATT and CDR2 SNEGSKA (reference sequence). This CDR3 contains 11 residues. V lost 1 base and J lost 8, with 5 bases in between. CDR3 sequence reads: CSARVREKLFF. The CDR3 DNA reads as TGCAGTGCTAGAGTCCGGGAAAAACTGTTTTTT.

This clonotype was recorded at least ten times. The chain employs TRBV6-1 and TRBJ2-7; 8 bases are shared with TRBD1. CDR1 MNHNS and CDR2 SASEGT come from the germline V gene. With V trimmed by 1 base and J by 0 bases, 2 bases remained unmatched. This CDR3 comprises 15 residues. CDR3 sequence (DNA): TGTGCCAGCAGTGAAGGGACAGGGTTCTCCTACGAGCAGTACTTC. This codes for CASSEGTGFSYEQYF.

This clonotype was detected a few times. The chain joins TRBV18 to TRBJ2-5; 9 bases agree with TRBD1. The CDR3 covers 15 residues. V shed 3 bases and J 5 bases; nucleotides not matched to a gene: 7. The germline V gene encodes CDR1 KGHSH and CDR2 LQKENI. In nucleotides, the CDR3 is TGTGCCAGCTCACCCTTGACAGGGGGAGGTGAGACCCAGTACTTC. It is translated as CASSPLTGGGETQYF.

This clonotype was counted between two and nine times. The chain carries TRBV6-5 and TRBJ1-1; no definite D call. Trimming pared 4 bases from V and 0 bases from J, leaving 9 bases between. Germline CDR1 MNHEY, CDR2 SVGAGI. This CDR3 is built from 14 residues. The CDR3, as DNA: TGTGCCAGCAGTTTGGACTGGATGAACACTGAAGCTTTCTTT. It specifies CASSLDWMNTEAFF.

This clonotype has ten or more counts. The chain recombines TRBV20-1 with TRBJ2-7, with TRBD1 matching over 9 bases. The CDR3 is made up of 15 amino acids. V gave up 4 bases and J gave up 7 bases; unmatched junction bases: 14. Germline loops: CDR1 DFQATT, CDR2 SNEGSKA (reference sequence). The CDR3, as DNA: TGCAGTGCTAACCTTCCGACAGGGGGTACACGGGAGCAGTACTTC. Protein product: CSANLPTGGTREQYF.